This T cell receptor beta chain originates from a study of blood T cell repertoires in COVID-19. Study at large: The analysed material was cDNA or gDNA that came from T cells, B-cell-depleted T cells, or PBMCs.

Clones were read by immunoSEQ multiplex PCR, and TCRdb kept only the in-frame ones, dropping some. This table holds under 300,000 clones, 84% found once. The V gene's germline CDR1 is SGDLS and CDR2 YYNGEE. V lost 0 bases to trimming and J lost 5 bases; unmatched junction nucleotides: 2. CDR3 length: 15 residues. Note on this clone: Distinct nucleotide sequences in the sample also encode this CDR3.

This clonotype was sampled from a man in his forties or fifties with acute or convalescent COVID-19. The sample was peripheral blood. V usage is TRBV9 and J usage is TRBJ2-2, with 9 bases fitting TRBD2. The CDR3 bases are TGTGCCAGCAGCGTAGGGAGCGGGGGGACCGGGGAGCTGTTTTTT. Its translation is CASSVGSGGTGELFF.